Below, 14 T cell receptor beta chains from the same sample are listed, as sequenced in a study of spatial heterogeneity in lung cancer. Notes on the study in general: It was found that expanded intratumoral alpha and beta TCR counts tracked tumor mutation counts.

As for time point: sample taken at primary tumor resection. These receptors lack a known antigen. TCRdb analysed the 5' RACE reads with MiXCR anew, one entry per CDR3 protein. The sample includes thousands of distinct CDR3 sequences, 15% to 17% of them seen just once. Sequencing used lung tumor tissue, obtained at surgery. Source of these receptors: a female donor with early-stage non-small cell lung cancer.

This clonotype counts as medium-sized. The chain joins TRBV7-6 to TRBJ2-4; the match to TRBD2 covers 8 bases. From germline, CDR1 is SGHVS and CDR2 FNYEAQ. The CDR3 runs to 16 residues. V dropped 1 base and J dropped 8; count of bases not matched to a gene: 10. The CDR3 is CASSLGPSRGVDIQYF. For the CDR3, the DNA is TGTGCCAGCAGCTTAGGACCTTCGCGGGGGGTTGACATTCAGTACTTC.

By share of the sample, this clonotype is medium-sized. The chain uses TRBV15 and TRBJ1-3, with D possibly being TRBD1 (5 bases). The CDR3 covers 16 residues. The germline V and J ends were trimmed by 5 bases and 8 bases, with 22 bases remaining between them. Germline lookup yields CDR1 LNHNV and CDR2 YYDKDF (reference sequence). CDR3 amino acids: CATSPRGSATGDTIYF. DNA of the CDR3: TGTGCCACCAGCCCCCGAGGGTCGGCGACGGGGGACACCATATATTTT.

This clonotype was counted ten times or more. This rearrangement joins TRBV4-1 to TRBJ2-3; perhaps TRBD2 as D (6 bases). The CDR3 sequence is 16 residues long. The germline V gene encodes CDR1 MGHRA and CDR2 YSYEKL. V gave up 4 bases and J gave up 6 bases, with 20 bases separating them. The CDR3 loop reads CASSPGGAGSRDTQYF. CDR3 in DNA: TGCGCCAGCAGCCCTGGAGGGGCCGGATCGAGGGATACGCAGTATTTT.

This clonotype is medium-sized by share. The CDR3 bases are TGTGCCAGCAGTTTATTCGCGGGGGGGAATTACGAGCAGTACTTC. Encoded protein: CASSLFAGGNYEQYF. V and J are TRBV27 and TRBJ2-7, with 9 bases identical to TRBD2. This CDR3 spans 15 amino acids. CDR1 and CDR2 (germline): MNHEY, SMNVEV (reference sequence). The J segment lost 4 bases and the V segment lost 1 base, leaving 5 bases of the junction unmatched.

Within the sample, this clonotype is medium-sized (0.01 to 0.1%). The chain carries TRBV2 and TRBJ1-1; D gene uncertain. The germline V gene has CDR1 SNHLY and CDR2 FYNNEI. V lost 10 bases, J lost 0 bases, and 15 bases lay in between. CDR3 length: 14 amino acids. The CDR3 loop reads CANGDRVMNTEAFF. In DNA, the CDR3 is TGTGCCAACGGGGATCGGGTAATGAACACTGAAGCTTTCTTT.

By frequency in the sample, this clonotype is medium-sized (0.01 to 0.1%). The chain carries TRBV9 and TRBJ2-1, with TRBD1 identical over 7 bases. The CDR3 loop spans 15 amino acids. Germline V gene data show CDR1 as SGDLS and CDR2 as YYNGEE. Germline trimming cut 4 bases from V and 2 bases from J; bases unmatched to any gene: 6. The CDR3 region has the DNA TGTGCCAGCAGCCTTTTCGGACAGGCCTACAATGAGCAGTTCTTC. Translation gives CASSLFGQAYNEQFF. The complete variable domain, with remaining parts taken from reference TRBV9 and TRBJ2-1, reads DSGVTQTPKHLITATGQRVTLRCSPRSGDLSVYWYQQSLDQGLQFLIQYYNGEERAKGNILERFSAQQFPDLHSELNLSSLELGDSALYFCASSLFGQAYNEQFFGPGTRLTVL.

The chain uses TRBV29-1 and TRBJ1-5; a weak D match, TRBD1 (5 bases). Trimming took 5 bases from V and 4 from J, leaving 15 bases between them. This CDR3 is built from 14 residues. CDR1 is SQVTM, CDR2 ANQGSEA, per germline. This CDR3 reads CSVPGTEKNQPQHF. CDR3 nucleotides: TGCAGCGTTCCCGGGACGGAGAAGAATCAGCCCCAGCATTTT.

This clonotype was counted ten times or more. The CDR3 DNA follows: TGTGCCAGCAGCCGAGGGGGGACCCAGTACTTC. Translating gives CASSRGGTQYF. V and J are TRBV3-1 and TRBJ2-5; D may be TRBD1 (6 bases). V lost 4 bases, J lost 7 bases, and 7 bases lay in between. Germline CDR1 is LGHDT and CDR2 is YNNKEL (reference sequence). This CDR3 is built from 11 residues.

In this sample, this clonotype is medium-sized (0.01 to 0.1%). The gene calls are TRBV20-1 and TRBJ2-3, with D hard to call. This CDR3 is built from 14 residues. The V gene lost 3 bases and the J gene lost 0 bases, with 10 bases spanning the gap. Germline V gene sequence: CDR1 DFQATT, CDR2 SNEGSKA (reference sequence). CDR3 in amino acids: CSARSQSSTDTQYF. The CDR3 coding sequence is TGCAGTGCTAGGTCCCAGAGCAGCACAGATACGCAGTATTTT.

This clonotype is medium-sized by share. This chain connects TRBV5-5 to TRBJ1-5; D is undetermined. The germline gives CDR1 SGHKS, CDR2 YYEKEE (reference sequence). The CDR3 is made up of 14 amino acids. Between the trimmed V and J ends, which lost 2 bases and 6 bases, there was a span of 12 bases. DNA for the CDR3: TGTGCCAGCAGCTTTTCGGGGAACGGTCAGCCCCAGCATTTT. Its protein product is CASSFSGNGQPQHF.

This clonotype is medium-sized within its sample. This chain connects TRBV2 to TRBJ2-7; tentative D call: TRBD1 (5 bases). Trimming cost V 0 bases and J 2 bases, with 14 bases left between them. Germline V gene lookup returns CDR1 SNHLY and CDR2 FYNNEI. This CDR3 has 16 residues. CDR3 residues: CASSEALGQGTYEQYF. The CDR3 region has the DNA TGTGCCAGCAGTGAAGCGCTTGGGCAGGGTACCTACGAGCAGTACTTC.

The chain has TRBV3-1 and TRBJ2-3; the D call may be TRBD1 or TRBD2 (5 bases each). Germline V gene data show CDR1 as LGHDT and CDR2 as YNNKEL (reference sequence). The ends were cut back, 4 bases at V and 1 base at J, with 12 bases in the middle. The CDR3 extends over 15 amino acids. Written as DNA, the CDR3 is TGTGCCAGCAGCCCCCGATCGGGACGCACAGATACGCAGTATTTT. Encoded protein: CASSPRSGRTDTQYF.

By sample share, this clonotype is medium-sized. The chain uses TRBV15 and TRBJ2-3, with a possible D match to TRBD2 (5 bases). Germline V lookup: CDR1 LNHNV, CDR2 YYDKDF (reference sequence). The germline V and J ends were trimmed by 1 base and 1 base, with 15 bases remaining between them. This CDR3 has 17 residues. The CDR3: CATSRAPGWAGTDTQYF. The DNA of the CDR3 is TGTGCCACCAGCAGAGCCCCGGGGTGGGCTGGCACAGATACGCAGTATTTT.

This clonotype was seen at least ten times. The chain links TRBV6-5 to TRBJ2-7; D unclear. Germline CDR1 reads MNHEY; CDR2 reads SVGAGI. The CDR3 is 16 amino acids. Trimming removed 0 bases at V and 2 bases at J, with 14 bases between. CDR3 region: CASSYSTSWGPYEQYF. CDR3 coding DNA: TGTGCCAGCAGTTACTCGACAAGTTGGGGTCCCTACGAGCAGTACTTC.